This T cell receptor (beta chain) comes out of a study of shared clonotypes between healthy human individuals (dated by TCRdb to 2018 to 2021). Concerning the study at large: A few men and a couple of women, aged 18 to 49 years, made up the cohort. Libraries were prepared and TCR repertoires were sequenced by different laboratories using diverse techniques, in order to increase sequencing depth and limit assay-specific biases. Each donor's leukapheresis produced roughly between about 0.9 and 9.5 billion PBMCs. For each donor, three plates each were used for CD4 naive and CD4 memory, two plates were used for CD8 naive, and one plate was used for CD8 memory. To estimate repertoire size and how much clonotypes are shared between individuals, the study performed deep sequencing of blood TCR repertoires from roughly five healthy adults.

Turning to this clone: It has no known antigen specificity. Nothing much larger sits one base from this clone, and base qualities are not available.

Using the deep immunoSEQ assay, TCR CDR3 regions were amplified from genomic DNA by multiplex PCR. Extracted genomic DNA from each cell subset was distributed evenly across all wells of several immunoSEQ 96-well plates, and each plate was treated as a replicate. For sorted subsets, each replicate PCR was loaded with roughly 200 ng genomic DNA, equivalent to approximately 33,000 T cell genomes. The purified libraries were quantified using a Qubit 3.0 fluorometer, sized with a Bioanalyzer 2100, and then quantified again using the KAPA Library Quantification kit. A separate single-read 150-cycle Illumina NextSeq 550 flow cell was used to sequence each immunoSEQ 96-well plate. Processing in the source paper ran as follows. Because only junctional sequences without quality scores were contained in the immunoSEQ output, filtering matching that applied to full-length reads could not be performed. Sequences were annotated with PyIR, a Python wrapper for IgBLAST v1.9, using IMGT germline references to assign V/J genes and CDR3. Reads were filtered out if the reads had weak V/J assignments (E-value above 1e-6), no CDR3, stop codons, out-of-frame junctions, or ambiguous translated residues. A V3J clonotype was defined by an identical inferred V gene, J gene, and CDR3 amino acid sequence. Percentage overlap between repertoires was computed as shared unique clonotypes divided by the size of the smaller repertoire. RTK rarefaction, the Chao1 estimator, and Recon v2.1 estimates of unobserved clonotypes were used to assess repertoire richness. OLGA was used to compute generation probabilities for all TCRbeta clonotypes that the gDNA method yielded from four donors. The table was pulled from immuneACCESS by TCRdb, which kept in-frame rearrangements only. Such tables lose some clones; where checked, under half of the loss comes from unresolved V genes, and the rest has no known cause. The V and J calls and clone size come from that table; D and trimming were worked out from the DNA. This sample lists some 2.1 million clones; roughly 94% were detected once. The leading ten clones occupy roughly 1.1% of the sample.

The CDR3 runs 13 residues from the cysteine to the phenylalanine. The retained sequence is limited to the CDR3, 39 bases, with the frame set at the first base. Taken from the germline V gene (reference sequence), the CDR1 and CDR2 loops are MNHEY and SMNVEV. The trim is 2 bases for V and 4 bases for J, with a gap of 7 bases between the germline ends. Findings and caveats that apply to the study as a whole: When several donors were compared, the shared fraction of clonotypes was about 5.2% for naive CD4, around 3.5% for naive CD8, 2% to 2.5% for memory CD4, and about 0.36% for memory CD8. Sampling was restricted to blood, and TCR repertoires in tissues likely differ from the TCR repertoires found in blood. Naive subsets generally had larger estimated clonotype richness than memory subsets. Based on pairwise subsampling, the degree of clonotype sharing among donors was expected to be affected by sequencing depth. Clonotypes shared by all four sorted-subset donors showed higher generation probabilities than non-shared clonotypes. Rarefaction of sorted-subset datasets indicated incomplete sequencing despite the large sequencing depth. Because the study included only a small number of donors, the genetic and exposure-history diversity represented was limited.

CD8 naive samples were obtained by positive selection for CCR7 among CD45RO-negative cells, yielding a CD45RA+CCR7+ population from which TemRA cells were excluded. The donors were healthy, HIV-negative adults with no recently reported acute infections or vaccinations. All donors were Caucasian adults living in Nashville, Tennessee, USA. Blood was obtained by leukapheresis, after which PBMCs were separated by Ficoll-Histopaque density gradient centrifugation and cryopreserved in liquid nitrogen vapor phase. Analytical flow cytometry was used to check the purity and quantity of each magnetically sorted T cell population. From each sorted fraction, genomic DNA was isolated and quantified by UV absorbance on a Nanodrop 2000c.

The sequence joins TRBV27 to TRBJ2-3, with no confidently assigned D gene. What was sequenced was naive CD8+ T cells sorted from blood. Explained via the paper, the cell subset or site label denotes: CD45RA+CCR7+. This receptor was obtained from a man younger than 30 in good health. The CDR3 protein sequence reads: CASSLLSADTQYF. The nucleotides read TGTGCCAGCAGTTTACTGTCGGCAGATACGCAGTATTTT.